Listed below are T cell receptor beta chains from one sample, sequenced in a study of OX40 agonist ivuxolimab in advanced cancers. Clones were read by immunoSEQ multiplex PCR, and TCRdb kept only the in-frame ones, dropping some. The profile shows roughly 59,000 clones, about 80% of them singletons. Material: CD4+ or CD8+ T cells sorted from blood, obtained in a trial of the OX40 agonist ivuxolimab. The receptors derive from an adult with an advanced solid tumor such as melanoma, head and neck, liver or kidney cancer. The CDR3 runs from the conserved cysteine through the conserved F or W. A D gene is named only where the DNA matches it firmly. Only some rows state a clone size, as once, few, many or a class for expanded clones.

CDR3 length | J gene | clone size | D gene | V gene | CDR3 protein | CDR3 DNA
14 | TRBJ2-3 | . | . | TRBV11-2 | CASSLDLSTDTQYF | TGTGCCAGCAGCTTGGACCTATCCACAGATACGCAGTATTTT
15 | TRBJ1-1 | . | . | TRBV4-1 | CASSQVSGGSTEAFF | TGCGCCAGCAGCCAAGTGTCCGGCGGTTCCACTGAAGCTTTCTTT
15 | TRBJ2-3 | . | TRBD1 | TRBV5-1 | CASGGQGARADTQYF | TGCGCCAGCGGAGGACAGGGGGCGAGGGCAGATACGCAGTATTTT
16 | TRBJ1-1 | . | . | TRBV5-1 | CASSLVSGSWNTEAFF | TGCGCCAGCAGCTTAGTGTCGGGCAGTTGGAACACTGAAGCTTTCTTT
14 | TRBJ2-1 | . | TRBD2 | TRBV11-3 | CASSLTSGIGEQFF | TGTGCCAGCAGCTTGACTAGCGGGATAGGTGAGCAGTTCTTC
15 | TRBJ2-7 | . | TRBD1 | TRBV18 | CASSPQGTVSYEQYF | TGTGCCAGCTCACCCCAGGGGACAGTCTCCTACGAGCAGTACTTC
13 | TRBJ2-2 | . | TRBD1 | TRBV10-3 | CAISTGDTGELFF | TGTGCCATCAGTACAGGGGACACCGGGGAGCTGTTTTTT
15 | TRBJ1-5 | . | . | TRBV18 | CASSPPGSSNQPQHF | TGTGCCAGCTCACCACCAGGGTCTAGCAATCAGCCCCAGCATTTT
15 | TRBJ1-3 | . | . | TRBV13 | CASSLAGDSGNTIYF | TGTGCCAGCAGCTTGGCCGGGGATTCTGGAAACACCATATATTTT
11 | TRBJ2-7 | . | . | TRBV20-1 | CSARTTYEQYF | TGCAGTGCTAGAACTACCTACGAGCAGTACTTC
13 | TRBJ2-7 | . | . | TRBV18 | CASSPGQSYEQYF | TGTGCCAGCTCTCCCGGACAGTCCTACGAGCAGTACTTC
14 | TRBJ2-1 | few | . | TRBV30 | CAWMHKTQNNEQFF | TGTGCCTGGATGCATAAAACGCAGAACAATGAGCAGTTCTTC
12 | TRBJ1-1 | . | . | TRBV29-1 | CSGSHLMLDAFF | TGCAGCGGATCACATTTAATGTTAGATGCTTTCTTT
11 | TRBJ1-1 | once | . | TRBV14 | CASSQEAEAFF | TGTGCCAGCAGCCAAGAGGCGGAAGCTTTCTTT
13 | TRBJ1-5 | . | TRBD1 | TRBV19 | CASQRDRGEPQHF | TGTGCCAGTCAAAGGGACAGGGGAGAGCCCCAGCATTTT
15 | TRBJ1-2 | . | TRBD1 | TRBV6-5 | CASSPGQGKGYGYTF | TGTGCCAGCAGCCCGGGACAGGGGAAGGGCTATGGCTACACCTTC
14 | TRBJ1-5 | . | . | TRBV2 | CASSVDSSLGPQHF | TGTGCCAGCAGTGTTGACAGTTCTCTGGGGCCCCAGCATTTT
12 | TRBJ2-7 | . | . | TRBV2 | CASSEALREQYF | TGTGCCAGCAGTGAAGCCCTCCGCGAGCAGTACTTC
15 | TRBJ1-1 | . | . | TRBV5-1 | CASTSGHLANTEAFF | TGCGCCAGCACCTCCGGTCATCTGGCGAACACTGAAGCTTTCTTT
14 | TRBJ2-7 | many | TRBD2 | TRBV18 | CASSPTQTSVEQYF | TGTGCCAGCTCACCCACCCAGACTAGCGTGGAGCAGTACTTC
14 | TRBJ1-5 | . | . | TRBV28 | CASSSSGRNQPQHF | TGTGCCAGCAGTTCTTCTGGTCGGAATCAGCCCCAGCATTTT
16 | TRBJ2-1 | . | TRBD2 | TRBV18 | CASSPPSGRNYNEQFF | TGTGCCAGCTCACCACCTAGCGGGAGAAACTACAATGAGCAGTTCTTC
14 | TRBJ1-1 | . | . | TRBV6-1 | CASSEEVSGVEAFF | TGTGCCAGCAGTGAAGAGGTCTCAGGAGTTGAAGCTTTCTTT
13 | TRBJ2-3 | once | TRBD1 | TRBV9 | CASSAQGADTQYF | TGTGCCAGCAGCGCCCAGGGGGCAGATACGCAGTATTTT
14 | TRBJ1-2 | few | TRBD1 | TRBV28 | CASSPGGAYYGYTF | TGTGCCAGCAGTCCAGGGGGCGCGTACTATGGCTACACCTTC
14 | TRBJ1-1 | . | . | TRBV18 | CASSPGTENTEAFF | TGTGCCAGCTCACCCGGGACGGAGAACACTGAAGCTTTCTTT
16 | TRBJ2-7 | . | TRBD2 | TRBV10-3 | CAISDSGKTTSYEQYF | TGTGCCATCAGTGATAGCGGGAAGACGACCTCCTACGAGCAGTACTTC